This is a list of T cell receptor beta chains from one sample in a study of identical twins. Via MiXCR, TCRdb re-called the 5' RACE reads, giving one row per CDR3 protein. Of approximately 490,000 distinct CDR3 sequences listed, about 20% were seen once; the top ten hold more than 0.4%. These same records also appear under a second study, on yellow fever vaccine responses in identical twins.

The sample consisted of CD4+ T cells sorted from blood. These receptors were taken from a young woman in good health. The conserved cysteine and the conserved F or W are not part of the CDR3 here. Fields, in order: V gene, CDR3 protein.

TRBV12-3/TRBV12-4,ASTLGLNTGELF
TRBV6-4,ASSESRPSTQY
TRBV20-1,SARALGGTTSEQY
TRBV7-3,ASSLMTPGLIHNEQF
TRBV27,ASSPISGQETQY
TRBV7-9,ASSSQGAGNTIY
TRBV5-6,ASSRTGPSMFRAF
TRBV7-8,ASSKVRGASGGELF
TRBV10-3,AISPISFNEQF
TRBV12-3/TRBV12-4,ASSLQGAWVQPQH
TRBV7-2,ASSFRVVNTEAF
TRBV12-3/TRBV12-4,ASSLVRGYRTTNTGELF
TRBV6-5,ASSYRGVLGKNIQY
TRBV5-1,ASSAGEAYEQY
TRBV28,ASSPGGNILGDSRYYEQY
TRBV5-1,ASSTSGTSIGNTGELF
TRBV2,ASTGLNTEAF
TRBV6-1,ASRPSGQANYGYT
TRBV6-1,ASRETGGDGYT
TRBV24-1,ATSDQGFDTGELF
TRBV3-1,ASSHLASETQY
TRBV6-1,ASGSGRANYGYT
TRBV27,ASSLSQTGLEGEQF
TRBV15,ATSRTSGSEQY